Each of the 18 T cell receptor beta chains below was sequenced from the same sample in a study of beta chain features in type 1 diabetes. Reverse transcription of all isolated RNA meant that expressed TCRB transcripts were sequenced. Here immunoSEQ multiplex PCR was the method, and the copy in TCRdb shows in-frame clones only, minus some. The sample yields 900,000 or so clones, about a sixth seen once. The sample consisted of naive CD4+ T cells from blood. Receptor source: a young woman in good health.

The chain combines TRBV6-5 with TRBJ2-7; a weak D match, TRBD1 (7 bases). V was shortened by 5 bases and J by 11 bases, with 13 bases between the two germline ends. The germline V gene has CDR1 MNHEY and CDR2 SVGAGI. The length of the CDR3 is 11 residues. This CDR3 is CASSRGTVEYF. CDR3 sequence (DNA): TGTGCCAGCAGTCGGGGGACAGTTGAGTACTTC.

The rearrangement links TRBV2 to TRBJ1-2; possible D gene TRBD1, 6 bases. Trimming removed 4 bases from V and 6 bases from J, with 15 bases in between. The CDR3 spans 14 residues. The germline V gene encodes CDR1 SNHLY and CDR2 FYNNEI. The CDR3 reads CASSGLGRGNGYTF. CDR3 nucleotides: TGTGCCAGCAGTGGGTTGGGGAGGGGGAATGGCTACACCTTC. Drawing the rest from reference TRBV2 and TRBJ1-2, the complete variable domain is EPEVTQTPSHQVTQMGQEVILRCVPISNHLYFYWYRQILGQKVEFLVSFYNNEISEKSEIFDDQFSVERPDGSNFTLKIRSTKLEDSAMYFCASSGLGRGNGYTFGSGTRLTVV.

The chain links TRBV7-8 to TRBJ2-2; 8 bases are a match to TRBD2. This CDR3 region has 16 residues. Germline assignment: CDR1 SGHVS and CDR2 FQNEAQ. Trimming at V came to 4 bases and at J to 2 bases, leaving 6 bases not matched to a gene. CDR3: CASSSKAGGNTGELFF. CDR3 bases: TGTGCCAGCAGCTCCAAGGCGGGGGGTAACACCGGGGAGCTGTTTTTT.

Of note for this clone: One end of the junction is discordant with germline, which a read error may explain. The chain carries TRBV29-1 and TRBJ2-5, with unresolved D. The CDR3 is made up of 12 amino acids. Germline V lookup: CDR1 SQVTM, CDR2 ANQGSEA. CDR3 residues: CSVRRLQGTQYF. The CDR3 DNA sequence: TGCAGCGTTCGCAGGTTACAAGGGACCCAGTACTTC.

The CDR3 loop is CASSQARGADTQYF. DNA for the CDR3: TGCGCCAGCAGCCAAGCCAGGGGCGCAGATACGCAGTATTTT. This chain links TRBV4-3 with TRBJ2-3, with D perhaps TRBD1 (6 bases). The CDR3 spans 14 residues. The V end lost 1 base, the J end lost 4 bases, and 9 bases lay between the germline ends. CDR1 is LGHNA, CDR2 YSLEER, per germline.

V usage is TRBV5-1 and J usage is TRBJ2-7; 13 bases are a match to TRBD2. The ends lost 5 bases at V and 5 bases at J; junction bases unmatched: 16. Germline V gives CDR1 SGHRS, CDR2 YFSETQ. The CDR3 has 18 amino acids. The CDR3 loop is CASSIGLAGALGRDEQYF. The CDR3 DNA reads TGCGCCAGCAGTATCGGACTAGCGGGAGCGCTAGGTAGAGACGAGCAGTACTTC. Together with reference TRBV5-1 and TRBJ2-7, the CDR3 gives the full variable domain: KAGVTQTPRYLIKTRGQQVTLSCSPISGHRSVSWYQQTPGQGLQFLFEYFSETQRNKGNFPGRFSGRQFSNSRSEMNVSTLELGDSALYLCASSIGLAGALGRDEQYFGPGTRLTVT.

The genes are TRBV2 and TRBJ2-7; 7 bases map to TRBD1. Germline assignment: CDR1 SNHLY and CDR2 FYNNEI. This CDR3 contains 14 residues. V shed 6 bases, J shed 4 bases, and the junction held 9 bases outside the gene matches. The CDR3 region has the DNA TGTGCCAGCAGCAAATCCGGGACAGAATACGAGCAGTACTTC. Translation gives CASSKSGTEYEQYF. The entire variable domain, with the rest obtained from reference TRBV2 and TRBJ2-7, is as follows: EPEVTQTPSHQVTQMGQEVILRCVPISNHLYFYWYRQILGQKVEFLVSFYNNEISEKSEIFDDQFSVERPDGSNFTLKIRSTKLEDSAMYFCASSKSGTEYEQYFGPGTRLTVT.

This clone was recorded a few times. The rearrangement joins TRBV6-6 to TRBJ2-3, with TRBD2 matching 7 bases. CDR1 and CDR2 from the germline V gene are MNHNY and SVGAGI (reference sequence). The CDR3 spans 16 residues. J lost 6 bases, V lost 2 bases, and 11 bases had no gene match. CDR3 region: CASSYTLGGSRDTQYF. In DNA form, the CDR3 reads TGTGCCAGCAGTTACACTTTGGGCGGGAGTCGGGATACGCAGTATTTT.

This clone was counted only a few times. The CDR3 protein is CATSRGLAPYEQYF. CDR3 nucleotides: TGTGCCACCAGCAGAGGACTGGCCCCCTACGAGCAGTACTTC. The V gene is TRBV15, the J gene TRBJ2-7; no clear D gene. CDR1 LNHNV and CDR2 YYDKDF come from the germline V gene (reference sequence). The ends were cut back, 1 base at V and 2 bases at J, with 9 bases in the middle. CDR3 length: 14 amino acids.

The V and J genes are TRBV7-2 and TRBJ2-1, with D possibly matching TRBD2 (6 bases). The CDR3 is 18 residues long. Per the germline V gene, CDR1 is SGHTA and CDR2 is FQGNSA. Trimming left V 0 bases short and J 0 bases short, with 15 bases between. This chain's CDR3 is CASSLAGSGSFSYNEQFF. The CDR3 nucleotides are TGTGCCAGCAGCTTAGCTGGTAGCGGAAGCTTCTCCTACAATGAGCAGTTCTTC.

The sample holds a few counts of this clone. The chain is built from TRBV28 and TRBJ2-5; D remains unclear. CDR3 size: 13 residues. The germline V gene encodes CDR1 MDHEN and CDR2 SYDVKM. Trimming cost V 7 bases and J 0 bases, with 9 bases left between them. CDR3 amino acids: CASTTLYQETQYF. CDR3 sequence (DNA): TGTGCCAGCACTACCTTGTACCAAGAGACCCAGTACTTC.

The chain has TRBV27 and TRBJ2-7; TRBD2 might be the D (6 bases). Germline values: CDR1 MNHEY, CDR2 SMNVEV (reference sequence). V was cut by 5 bases and J by 7 bases, with 21 bases left in between. The CDR3 runs to 15 residues. The CDR3 spells CASSGSGTGEGEQYF. CDR3 DNA sequence: TGTGCCAGCAGTGGGTCCGGGACGGGGGAAGGGGAGCAGTACTTC.

This clone was seen a few times. The chain is built from TRBV7-8 and TRBJ2-3; D is uncertain. Deletions cut 1 base from V and 7 bases from J, with 9 bases between. The CDR3 runs 13 residues. Germline loops: CDR1 SGHVS, CDR2 FQNEAQ. The CDR3 nucleotides are TGTGCCAGCAGCTTAGTGCCCGGTAATACGCAGTATTTT. It encodes CASSLVPGNTQYF.

The rearrangement links TRBV6-6 to TRBJ1-6; D not resolved. The CDR3 consists of 13 residues. V was pared by 6 bases and J by 11 bases, with 14 bases between. The germline V gene has CDR1 MNHNY and CDR2 SVGAGI (reference sequence). CDR3: CASSRLLVAPLHF. The CDR3 nucleotides are TGTGCCAGCAGCCGCCTACTAGTTGCACCCCTCCACTTT.

This clone was found a few times. This chain links TRBV2 with TRBJ2-2; possible D gene TRBD2, 6 bases. CDR3 length: 13 amino acids. Trimming pared 8 bases from V and 1 base from J, leaving 8 bases between. The V gene's germline CDR1 is SNHLY and CDR2 FYNNEI. DNA for the CDR3: TGTGCCAGCGGGGGGAGGAACACCGGGGAGCTGTTTTTT. As protein: CASGGRNTGELFF.

J is TRBJ1-1 and V is TRBV5-1; 9 bases map to TRBD1. With V trimmed by 3 bases and J by 6 bases, 6 bases remained unmatched. Germline-derived CDR1 and CDR2 are SGHRS and YFSETQ. The length of the CDR3 is 14 residues. The CDR3 DNA reads TGCGCCAGCAGCTCAGACAGGGGGGTCGCTGAAGCTTTCTTT. Translation: CASSSDRGVAEAFF.

This clone was counted only a few times. The gene calls are TRBV5-4 and TRBJ2-5; D ambiguous. Trimming shortened V by 0 bases and J by 7 bases, and 4 bases separated the two germline ends. Germline V gene sequence: CDR1 SGHNT, CDR2 YYREEE (reference sequence). The CDR3 has 11 residues. CDR3 amino acids: CASSLGGTQYF. The CDR3, as DNA: TGTGCCAGCAGCTTGGGGGGGACCCAGTACTTC. Full variable domain (remainder filled in from reference TRBV5-4 and TRBJ2-5): ETGVTQSPTHLIKTRGQQVTLRCSSQSGHNTVSWYQQALGQGPQFIFQYYREEENGRGNFPPRFSGLQFPNYSSELNVNALELDDSALYLCASSLGGTQYFGPGTRLLVL.

This clone was counted between two and nine times. The chain recombines TRBV10-3 with TRBJ2-2; 7 bases are a match to TRBD1. J lost 4 bases, V lost 4 bases, and 6 bases had no gene match. Germline loops: CDR1 ENHRY, CDR2 SYGVKD. This CDR3 is 15 amino acids long. The CDR3 DNA reads TGTGCCATCAGTGCCGTAGACAGGGCCACCGGGGAGCTGTTTTTT. Encoded protein: CAISAVDRATGELFF.